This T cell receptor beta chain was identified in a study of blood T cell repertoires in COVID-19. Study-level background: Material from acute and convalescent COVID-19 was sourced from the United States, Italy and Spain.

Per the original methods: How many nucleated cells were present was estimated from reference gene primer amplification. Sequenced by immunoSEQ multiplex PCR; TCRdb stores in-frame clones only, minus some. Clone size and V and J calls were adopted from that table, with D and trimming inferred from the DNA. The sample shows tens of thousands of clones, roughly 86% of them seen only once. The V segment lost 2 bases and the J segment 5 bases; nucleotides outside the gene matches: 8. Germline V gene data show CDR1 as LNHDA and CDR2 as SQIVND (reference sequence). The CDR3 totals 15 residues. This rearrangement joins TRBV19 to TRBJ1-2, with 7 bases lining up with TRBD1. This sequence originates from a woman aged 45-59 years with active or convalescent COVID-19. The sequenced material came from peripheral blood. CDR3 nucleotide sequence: TGTGCCAGTAGTATACAGGGGGGAGGCTCTTATGGCTACACCTTC. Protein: CASSIQGGGSYGYTF. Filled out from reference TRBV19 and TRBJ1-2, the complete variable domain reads DGGITQSPKYLFRKEGQNVTLSCEQNLNHDAMYWYRQDPGQGLRLIYYSQIVNDFQKGDIAEGYSVSREKKESFPLTVTSAQKNPTAFYLCASSIQGGGSYGYTFGSGTRLTVV.